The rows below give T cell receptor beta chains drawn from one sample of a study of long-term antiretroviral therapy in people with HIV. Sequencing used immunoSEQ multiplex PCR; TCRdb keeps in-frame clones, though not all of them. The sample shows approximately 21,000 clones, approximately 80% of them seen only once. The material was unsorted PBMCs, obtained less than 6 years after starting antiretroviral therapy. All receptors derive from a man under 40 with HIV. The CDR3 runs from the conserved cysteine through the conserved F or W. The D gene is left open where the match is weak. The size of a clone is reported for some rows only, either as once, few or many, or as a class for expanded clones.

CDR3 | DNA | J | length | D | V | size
CASSPEGGASDRYF | TGTGCCAGCAGCCCCGAGGGTGGGGCGTCCGACCGGTACTTC | TRBJ2-5 | 14 | - | TRBV7-9 | -
CASSPPGDSLSYEQYF | TGTGCCAGCAGCCCTCCCGGGGACAGCCTCTCCTACGAGCAGTACTTC | TRBJ2-7 | 16 | TRBD1 | TRBV13 | -
CASSPGQAYNQPQHF | TGTGCCAGCAGCCCGGGGCAAGCCTACAATCAGCCCCAGCATTTT | TRBJ1-5 | 15 | - | TRBV6-5 | -
CASSQGGEGSEKLFF | TGTGCCAGCAGCCAAGGGGGGGAAGGAAGTGAAAAACTGTTTTTT | TRBJ1-4 | 15 | - | TRBV4-2 | -
CASSEDSIGGSYGYTF | TGTGCCAGCAGTGAAGATTCGATAGGGGGCAGCTATGGCTACACCTTC | TRBJ1-2 | 16 | TRBD1 | TRBV10-3 | -
CASSPTSGPYEQYF | TGTGCCAGCAGCCCTACTAGCGGCCCCTACGAGCAGTACTTC | TRBJ2-7 | 14 | TRBD2 | TRBV9 | -
CASSPSTGKSIQYF | TGTGCCAGCAGCCCGTCGACAGGGAAGAGCATTCAGTACTTC | TRBJ2-4 | 14 | TRBD1 | TRBV11-2 | -
CASTQAPGVIDEQYF | TGCGCCAGCACCCAAGCTCCAGGGGTTATCGACGAGCAGTACTTC | TRBJ2-7 | 15 | - | TRBV5-1 | -
CASSYRGDRLKRRRSEFF | TGTGCCAGCAGCTACCGGGGGGACAGACTAAAAAGGAGAAGAAGTGAGTTCTTC | TRBJ2-1 | 18 | - | TRBV28 | -
CASSVSDFVTDTQYF | TGTGCCAGCAGCGTTTCCGACTTCGTCACAGATACGCAGTATTTT | TRBJ2-3 | 15 | - | TRBV9 | -
CASSLGRSSGNTIYF | TGTGCCAGCAGCTTGGGCAGGTCCTCTGGAAACACCATATATTTT | TRBJ1-3 | 15 | - | TRBV5-4 | -
CASAQLAGYEQYF | TGTGCCAGTGCCCAACTAGCGGGTTACGAGCAGTACTTC | TRBJ2-7 | 13 | TRBD2 | TRBV25-1 | -
CASSETGTGDEQYF | TGTGCCAGCAGCGAGACCGGGACAGGGGACGAGCAGTACTTC | TRBJ2-7 | 14 | TRBD1 | TRBV9 | -
CASLTTGGYYGYTF | TGTGCCAGCCTCACCACAGGGGGATACTATGGCTACACCTTC | TRBJ1-2 | 14 | TRBD1 | TRBV28 | -
CASSPTSGRSNEQFF | TGTGCCAGCAGTCCGACTAGCGGGAGGTCCAATGAGCAGTTCTTC | TRBJ2-1 | 15 | TRBD2 | TRBV9 | -
CASSLWTSGGYNEQFF | TGTGCCAGCAGCCTGTGGACTAGCGGGGGGTACAATGAGCAGTTCTTC | TRBJ2-1 | 16 | TRBD2 | TRBV11-2 | -
CASSLGSGSPLHF | TGTGCCAGCAGTTTGGGGTCCGGCTCACCCCTCCACTTT | TRBJ1-6 | 13 | - | TRBV6-5 | -
CASSLTDTGELFF | TGTGCCAGCAGCTTAACAGACACCGGGGAGCTGTTTTTT | TRBJ2-2 | 13 | - | TRBV7-3 | -
CASTLAGGVNEQFF | TGTGCCAGCACCCTAGCGGGGGGGGTGAATGAGCAGTTCTTC | TRBJ2-1 | 14 | TRBD2 | TRBV9 | -
CASNPLGGLAGEVGELFF | TGTGCCAGCAACCCCCTGGGGGGACTAGCGGGAGAGGTCGGGGAGCTGTTTTTT | TRBJ2-2 | 18 | TRBD2 | TRBV7-8 | -
CASSYDYRNSYEQYF | TGTGCCAGCAGCTACGACTACAGGAATTCCTACGAGCAGTACTTC | TRBJ2-7 | 15 | - | TRBV7-3 | -
CASSSPYEQFF | TGTGCCAGCAGCTCCCCGTATGAGCAGTTCTTC | TRBJ2-1 | 11 | - | TRBV7-8 | -
CASSFASGGSYEQYF | TGTGCCAGCAGTTTTGCGAGCGGGGGGAGCTACGAGCAGTACTTC | TRBJ2-7 | 15 | TRBD2 | TRBV2 | -
CASSESPTGTKNIQYF | TGTGCCAGCAGTGAATCCCCGACAGGGACCAAAAACATTCAGTACTTC | TRBJ2-4 | 16 | TRBD1 | TRBV25-1 | -
CATSREPGRREQYF | TGTGCCACCAGCAGAGAGCCGGGGAGAAGGGAGCAGTACTTC | TRBJ2-7 | 14 | - | TRBV15 | -
CASSPRGELPLF | TGTGCCAGCTCACCGAGAGGAGAACTTCCCCTCTTC | TRBJ1-2 | 12 | - | TRBV18 | few
CASSSPQDRREQFF | TGTGCCAGCAGCTCCCCCCAGGACCGGCGTGAGCAGTTCTTC | TRBJ2-1 | 14 | - | TRBV7-9 | -
CASSLILAGLRGEQYF | TGTGCCAGCAGCTTAATACTAGCGGGACTTCGAGGCGAGCAGTACTTC | TRBJ2-7 | 16 | TRBD2 | TRBV11-2 | -